What follows describes a single T cell receptor beta chain. As handled by the study authors: Reference gene primer amplification yielded estimated nucleated cell counts. Assay used: immunoSEQ multiplex PCR; TCRdb lists only in-frame clones, some missing. Clone size and the V and J calls come from that table; the DNA yielded D and trimming. Found here are roughly 28,000 clones, around 90% of them singletons; the top ten hold less than 5.5%. The CDR3 runs to 14 residues. Germline lookup yields CDR1 MGHRA and CDR2 YSYEKL. V dropped 4 bases and J dropped 4 bases, with 10 bases sitting between them. The data originate from a study of blood T cell repertoires in COVID-19.

This receptor was taken from a man between 65 and 85 years old with active COVID-19. The sequencing input was peripheral blood. This chain links TRBV4-1 with TRBJ2-2; D perhaps matches TRBD2 (6 bases). The chain's CDR3 is CASSPSGVTGELFF. In DNA form, the CDR3 reads TGCGCCAGCAGCCCTTCGGGAGTCACCGGGGAGCTGTTTTTT.